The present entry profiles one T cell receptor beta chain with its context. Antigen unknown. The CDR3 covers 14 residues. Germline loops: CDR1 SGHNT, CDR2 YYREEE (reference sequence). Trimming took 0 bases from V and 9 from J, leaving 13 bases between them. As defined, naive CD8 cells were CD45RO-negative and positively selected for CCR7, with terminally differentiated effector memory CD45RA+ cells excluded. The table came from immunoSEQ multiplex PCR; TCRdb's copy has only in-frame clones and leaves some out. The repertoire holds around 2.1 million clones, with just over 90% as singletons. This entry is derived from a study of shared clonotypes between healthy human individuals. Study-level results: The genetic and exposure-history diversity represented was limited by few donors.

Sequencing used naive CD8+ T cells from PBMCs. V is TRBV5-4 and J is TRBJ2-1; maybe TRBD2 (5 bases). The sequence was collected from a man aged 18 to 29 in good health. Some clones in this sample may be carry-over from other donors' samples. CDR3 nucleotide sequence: TGTGCCAGCAGCTTGGGGTCGCGGGTCAGTGAGCAGTTCTTC. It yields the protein CASSLGSRVSEQFF. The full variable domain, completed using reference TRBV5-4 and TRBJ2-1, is ETGVTQSPTHLIKTRGQQVTLRCSSQSGHNTVSWYQQALGQGPQFIFQYYREEENGRGNFPPRFSGLQFPNYSSELNVNALELDDSALYLCASSLGSRVSEQFFGPGTRLTVL.